The clone carrying this T cell receptor (beta chain) was found a few times. Its antigen is unidentified. The protocol was immunoSEQ multiplex PCR, while the TCRdb copy is restricted to in-frame clones and leaves out a portion. The sample contains about 350,000 clones, 75% to 90% of which appear only once. These data are taken from a study of Ad26.COV2.S vaccination and SARS-CoV-2 variants. Regarding treatment: some 19 received Ad26.COV2.S at low or high dose, single or two shots; 5 received placebo; per-sample allocation not given. The samples were gathered on day 63 after the first injection of vaccine or placebo. In the vaccine, an Ad26 vector expressed the SARS-CoV-2 spike of the Wuhan strain. The V and J ends lost 6 bases and 2 bases respectively, with 11 bases between them. Germline loops: CDR1 MNHNY, CDR2 SVGAGI (reference sequence). The CDR3 is 14 amino acids. General study findings and limits: Vaccine recipients showed a spike-specific TCR breadth that was higher than in placebo recipients. Non-spike TCR breadth was similar in vaccine and placebo recipients. Overall T cell responses may have been underestimated by the analyses of TCR breadth and depth.

The sequence derives from a person between 18 and 59 years old who received the Ad26.COV2.S COVID-19 vaccine or a placebo. The V gene is TRBV6-6, the J gene TRBJ1-5; perhaps TRBD1 as D (6 bases). The input for sequencing was peripheral blood, taken in a trial of Ad26.COV2.S vaccine versus placebo. The CDR3 reads CASSPTGRNQPQHF. Here the CDR3 DNA reads TGTGCCAGCAGCCCAACAGGGCGCAATCAGCCCCAGCATTTT.